This passage covers 18 T cell receptor beta chains from one sample sequenced in a study of CD8 T cells in Susac syndrome. An input of about 0.5 to 1 ug of RNA was subjected to reverse transcription using random hexamers. Using its own MiXCR run on the immunoSEQ multiplex PCR reads, TCRdb lists one record per CDR3 protein. This sample has about 120,000 distinct CDR3 sequences, with around 90% found just once. Specimen: CD4+ T cells from PBMCs. These receptors originate from a human donor in good health.

The V and J genes are TRBV20-1 and TRBJ2-4; tentatively, D is TRBD1 or TRBD2 (6 bases each). V was trimmed by 5 bases and J by 7 bases, leaving 27 bases between them. The CDR3 is made up of 17 amino acids. Germline assignment: CDR1 DFQATT and CDR2 SNEGSKA (reference sequence). The CDR3 is CSAGLNRDPSRGNIQYF. Here the CDR3 DNA reads TGCAGTGCTGGACTCAACAGGGACCCATCTCGGGGGAACATTCAGTACTTC.

The V call is TRBV20-1, the J call TRBJ1-1; the D is unclear. CDR1 DFQATT and CDR2 SNEGSKA come from the germline V gene (reference sequence). The V and J ends lost 5 bases and 1 base respectively, with 8 bases between them. The length of the CDR3 is 12 residues. In DNA, the CDR3 is TGCAGTGCTCCCGCCAAGAACACTGAAGCTTTCTTT. Protein sequence: CSAPAKNTEAFF.

In this sample, this clonotype turned up once. V and J are TRBV6-5 and TRBJ2-2; tentatively, D is TRBD1 or TRBD2 (6 bases each). V was clipped by 2 bases and J by 1 base, with 8 bases between them. CDR1 and CDR2 (germline): MNHEY, SVGAGI. The CDR3 contains 15 residues. Written as DNA, the CDR3 is TGTGCCAGCAGTTACGCGGGACAGAACACCGGGGAGCTGTTTTTT. Amino acid sequence: CASSYAGQNTGELFF.

The genes are TRBV6-1 and TRBJ1-6, with D possibly matching TRBD1 (5 bases). This CDR3 spans 14 amino acids. In germline, CDR1 is MNHNS, CDR2 SASEGT. Between the trimmed V and J ends, which lost 4 bases and 5 bases, there was a span of 9 bases. The CDR3 bases are TGTGCCAGCAGTGCGGGGCCCGATAATTCACCCCTCCACTTT. It encodes CASSAGPDNSPLHF.

This rearrangement joins TRBV29-1 to TRBJ1-1; D not certain. Germline V gene data show CDR1 as SQVTM and CDR2 as ANQGSEA. This CDR3 region has 12 residues. Trimming shortened V by 7 bases and J by 0 bases, and 9 bases separated the two germline ends. CDR3 amino acids: CSAEAMNTEAFF. CDR3 sequence (DNA): TGCAGCGCAGAGGCTATGAACACTGAAGCTTTCTTT.

This clonotype appeared once. The chain is built from TRBV5-1 and TRBJ2-1, with D possibly being TRBD2 (5 bases). The CDR3 runs to 14 residues. Germline assignment: CDR1 SGHRS and CDR2 YFSETQ. V lost 2 bases and J 8 bases, leaving 14 bases between the germline ends. The CDR3: CASSFLLASHEQFF. DNA of the CDR3: TGCGCCAGCAGCTTTCTCCTAGCAAGCCATGAGCAGTTCTTC.

V is TRBV4-2 and J is TRBJ2-1; the match to TRBD2 covers 10 bases. The V and J ends lost 2 bases and 5 bases, in that order; junction bases with no gene match: 6. Germline V gene lookup returns CDR1 LGHNA and CDR2 YNFKEQ. The CDR3 is made up of 16 amino acids. DNA for the CDR3: TGTGCCAGCAGCCAAACTCTAGCGGGAGTCCACAATGAGCAGTTCTTC. Its translation is CASSQTLAGVHNEQFF.

CDR3 sequence (DNA): TGCGCCAGCAGCTCCCCGGAACCCAACTATGGCTACACCTTC. Translated: CASSSPEPNYGYTF. This chain joins TRBV5-1 and TRBJ1-2; D remains ambiguous. V lost 3 bases and J lost 2, with 11 bases in between. CDR3 length: 14 amino acids. Per germline, CDR1 SGHRS and CDR2 YFSETQ.

This clonotype showed up just once. The chain is built from TRBV19 and TRBJ2-2; a weak D match, TRBD1 (6 bases). V was pared by 3 bases and J by 1 base, with 12 bases between. This CDR3 has 16 amino acids. Germline CDR1 reads LNHDA; CDR2 reads SQIVND (reference sequence). The chain's CDR3 is CASSIWAGVNTGELFF. For the CDR3, the DNA is TGTGCCAGTAGTATTTGGGCAGGGGTGAACACCGGGGAGCTGTTTTTT.

V usage is TRBV24-1 and J usage is TRBJ2-7; 8 nucleotides match TRBD2. The CDR3 extends over 17 amino acids. V shed 0 bases and J 4 bases; nucleotides not matched to a gene: 10. Germline loops: CDR1 KGHDR, CDR2 SFDVKD. The CDR3 loop is CATSDLQWRGALYEQYF. DNA of the CDR3: TGTGCCACCAGTGATTTGCAATGGCGGGGGGCCCTGTACGAGCAGTACTTC.

This clonotype occurred once. The rearrangement uses TRBV7-2 and TRBJ1-1, with D hard to call. The V end was cut by 3 bases, the J end by 3 bases, with 14 bases between. Germline CDR1 SGHTA, CDR2 FQGNSA. This CDR3 has 15 residues. CDR3 sequence (DNA): TGTGCCAGCAGCTTTCAGGCCTCCCCGGACACTGAAGCTTTCTTT. Amino acid sequence: CASSFQASPDTEAFF.

The chain combines TRBV3-1 with TRBJ1-1; D perhaps matches TRBD1 (5 bases). The V and J ends lost 3 bases and 3 bases respectively, with 11 bases between them. The CDR3 totals 14 residues. Germline-derived CDR1 and CDR2 are LGHDT and YNNKEL (reference sequence). This CDR3 reads CASSQQGIDTEAFF. The CDR3 DNA reads TGTGCCAGCAGCCAGCAGGGTATAGACACTGAAGCTTTCTTT.

The chain is built from TRBV7-2 and TRBJ1-4, with TRBD1 matching over 11 bases. Germline CDR1 reads SGHTA; CDR2 reads FQGNSA. This CDR3 has 16 amino acids. V dropped 7 bases and J dropped 3; count of bases not matched to a gene: 7. CDR3 protein: CASTRPGQGANEKLFF. CDR3 sequence (DNA): TGTGCCAGCACCCGTCCGGGACAGGGGGCTAATGAAAAACTGTTTTTT.

This chain joins TRBV9 and TRBJ2-1; tentative D call: TRBD2 (6 bases). Germline V CDR1 and CDR2: SGDLS, YYNGEE. This CDR3 is 14 amino acids long. With 0 bases removed from V and 8 bases from J, the gap between germline ends came to 12 bases. DNA for the CDR3: TGTGCCAGCAGCGTAGATCCCGGGGAGGATGAGCAGTTCTTC. Amino acid sequence: CASSVDPGEDEQFF.

The chain employs TRBV4-3 and TRBJ2-7; 10 bases agree with TRBD2. Germline CDR1 and CDR2: LGHNA and YSLEER. This CDR3 is built from 16 residues. With 1 base clipped from V and 7 bases from J, the junction kept 10 bases outside the gene matches. For the CDR3, the DNA is TGCGCCAGCAGCCAAGGCTCTAGCGGGAGTTCTGTAGAGCAGTACTTC. It is translated as CASSQGSSGSSVEQYF.

This clonotype has only one observation. The J gene is TRBJ1-2, the V gene TRBV29-1; TRBD1 is a possible D gene (6 bases). Trimming shortened V by 0 bases and J by 4 bases, and 21 bases separated the two germline ends. Germline V gene data show CDR1 as SQVTM and CDR2 as ANQGSEA. The length of the CDR3 is 17 residues. In nucleotides, the CDR3 is TGCAGCGTTGAAGATCTGAATAACAGGGAAGGGGCCTATGGCTACACCTTC. Its translation is CSVEDLNNREGAYGYTF.

The chain recombines TRBV15 with TRBJ1-2, with D unresolved. The CDR3 consists of 14 residues. The germline gives CDR1 LNHNV, CDR2 YYDKDF (reference sequence). Between the trimmed V and J ends, which lost 6 bases and 0 bases, there was a span of 11 bases. CDR3 in DNA: TGTGCCACCAGACCCAGGATTACTAACTATGGCTACACCTTC. It is translated as CATRPRITNYGYTF.

J is TRBJ2-1 and V is TRBV24-1; TRBD2 agrees at 13 bases. CDR3 length: 13 amino acids. Germline CDR1 and CDR2: KGHDR and SFDVKD. V lost 10 bases and J lost 10; bases outside the gene matches: 6. CDR3 region: CATGTSGVLEQFF. CDR3 nucleotides: TGTGCCACTGGGACTAGCGGGGTTCTCGAGCAGTTCTTC.